Below are 28 T cell receptor beta chains sequenced from a single sample in a study of cytomegalovirus exposure and HLA in healthy donors. Generated by immunoSEQ multiplex PCR, the TCRdb table keeps only in-frame clones and is missing some. The sample records about 65,000 clones, just over 90% being singletons. Sequencing used PBMCs. These receptors were taken from a young woman in good health and CMV-seronegative.

V is TRBV27 and J is TRBJ1-2, with D possibly being TRBD1 (6 bases). This CDR3 contains 13 residues. The germline V gene has CDR1 MNHEY and CDR2 SMNVEV (reference sequence). V lost 6 bases to trimming and J lost 3 bases, with 11 bases between them. The CDR3 loop reads CASSLQGDYGYTF. The DNA for the CDR3 is TGTGCCAGCAGCCTACAGGGTGACTATGGCTACACCTTC.

The rearrangement links TRBV5-4 to TRBJ2-1, with 9 nucleotides matching TRBD2. This CDR3 comprises 17 residues. The V gene end was trimmed by 0 bases and the J gene end by 9 bases; junction bases not matched to a gene: 13. CDR1 is SGHNT, CDR2 YYREEE, per germline (reference sequence). The CDR3 DNA follows: TGTGCCAGCAGCTTGGTCGCGGGTAGCGGGAGTCCCCTTGAGCAGTTCTTC. Translation: CASSLVAGSGSPLEQFF.

The chain links TRBV28 to TRBJ2-2; TRBD1 agrees at 7 bases. The germline V gene encodes CDR1 MDHEN and CDR2 SYDVKM. V dropped 5 bases and J dropped 6; count of bases not matched to a gene: 9. This CDR3 is built from 15 residues. The CDR3 nucleotides read TGTGCCAGCAGTGGGACAGCGAGTCATCCCGGGGAGCTGTTTTTT. Protein: CASSGTASHPGELFF.

This clone was counted a single time. The rearrangement uses TRBV11-2 and TRBJ1-1; 8 bases match TRBD1. The CDR3 sequence is 20 residues long. Per the germline V gene, CDR1 is SGHAT and CDR2 is FQNNGV. J lost 0 bases, V lost 0 bases, and 15 bases had no gene match. The CDR3 protein is CASSLEGGSGGAGMNTEAFF. The CDR3 nucleotides read TGTGCCAGCAGCTTAGAAGGGGGGTCAGGGGGCGCTGGGATGAACACTGAAGCTTTCTTT.

This clone came up once. The chain carries TRBV30 and TRBJ1-1, with D perhaps matching TRBD1 (6 bases). The germline V gene encodes CDR1 GTSNPN and CDR2 SVGIG (reference sequence). The CDR3 length is 15 residues. V lost 2 bases to trimming and J lost 0 bases, with 13 bases between them. DNA of the CDR3: TGTGCCTGGAGTAAGTTCAAGGGGGTGAACACTGAAGCTTTCTTT. Amino acids: CAWSKFKGVNTEAFF. The full variable domain, in which reference TRBV30 and TRBJ1-1 provide the parts outside the CDR3, is SQTIHQWPATLVQPVGSPLSLECTVEGTSNPNLYWYRQAAGRGLQLLFYSVGIGQISSEVPQNLSASRPQDRQFILSSKKLLLSDSGFYLCAWSKFKGVNTEAFFGQGTRLTVV.

V is TRBV6-6 and J is TRBJ1-4; 7 bases line up with TRBD1. The V gene's germline CDR1 is MNHNY and CDR2 SVGAGI (reference sequence). The V gene end was trimmed by 3 bases and the J gene end by 3 bases; junction bases not matched to a gene: 1. The CDR3 has 14 amino acids. CDR3 nucleotide sequence: TGTGCCAGCAGTTATCAGGGGGCTAATGAAAAACTGTTTTTT. Translation: CASSYQGANEKLFF.

CDR3 protein: CASSLEIEGAGGYTF. The CDR3 DNA reads TGTGCCAGCAGCTTAGAAATTGAGGGCGCAGGTGGCTACACCTTC. The chain joins TRBV11-2 to TRBJ1-2; no firm D call. CDR3 size: 15 residues. CDR1 is SGHAT and CDR2 is FQNNGV in the germline V gene. V dropped 0 bases and J dropped 7 bases, with 15 bases sitting between them.

This CDR3 is CASSPWDTGRTGELFF. The CDR3 region has the DNA TGTGCCAGCAGCCCCTGGGACACGGGCCGAACCGGGGAGCTGTTTTTT. The V and J genes are TRBV14 and TRBJ2-2, with a tentative D call TRBD1 (6 bases). V was cut by 4 bases and J by 5 bases, with 17 bases left in between. The CDR3 has 16 residues. Per the germline V gene, CDR1 is SGHDN and CDR2 is FVKESK.

The rearrangement links TRBV5-1 to TRBJ2-7; unclear D gene. The CDR3 has 12 residues. The germline V gene encodes CDR1 SGHRS and CDR2 YFSETQ. V lost 0 bases, J lost 2 bases, and 3 bases lay in between. The CDR3 DNA follows: TGCGCCAGCAGCTTGGTAGCCTACGAGCAGTACTTC. Protein product: CASSLVAYEQYF.

This clone appeared many times. V is TRBV6-4 and J is TRBJ2-3; 8 bases match TRBD2. The trim removed 5 bases at V and 3 bases at J, leaving 4 bases unmatched. CDR1 is MRHNA, CDR2 SNTAGT, per germline. This CDR3 has 14 amino acids. In DNA, the CDR3 is TGTGCCAGCAGTCCAATAGCGGGAACAGATACGCAGTATTTT. Translation: CASSPIAGTDTQYF.

The chain combines TRBV6-1 with TRBJ1-5; perhaps TRBD1 as D (6 bases). CDR1 and CDR2 from the germline V gene are MNHNS and SASEGT. CDR3 size: 13 residues. Trimming removed 6 bases from V and 4 bases from J, with 10 bases in between. The DNA of the CDR3 is TGTGCCAGCAGAGGGACACTTAATCAGCCCCAGCATTTT. This gives the protein CASRGTLNQPQHF.

CDR3 sequence reads: CASSRGAVTDTQYF. CDR3 in DNA: TGTGCCAGCAGTCGGGGGGCTGTCACAGATACGCAGTATTTT. The V and J genes are TRBV2 and TRBJ2-3; D may be TRBD2 (7 bases). CDR1 is SNHLY and CDR2 is FYNNEI in the germline V gene. The V gene lost 5 bases and the J gene lost 2 bases, with 11 bases spanning the gap. The CDR3 loop spans 14 amino acids. Using reference TRBV2 and TRBJ2-3 for the parts outside the CDR3, the full variable domain is EPEVTQTPSHQVTQMGQEVILRCVPISNHLYFYWYRQILGQKVEFLVSFYNNEISEKSEIFDDQFSVERPDGSNFTLKIRSTKLEDSAMYFCASSRGAVTDTQYFGPGTRLTVL.

This chain uses TRBV5-1 with TRBJ2-1, with D hard to call. Deletions cut 4 bases from V and 9 bases from J, with 17 bases between. CDR3 size: 14 residues. CDR1 and CDR2 (germline): SGHRS, YFSETQ. CDR3 region: CASSPSGLSGEQFF. The CDR3 nucleotides are TGCGCCAGCAGCCCGTCGGGTTTGTCTGGTGAGCAGTTCTTC.

V gene TRBV5-1 combines with J gene TRBJ2-5, with 9 bases aligning to TRBD1. In germline, CDR1 is SGHRS, CDR2 YFSETQ. V lost 4 bases to trimming and J lost 7 bases; unmatched junction nucleotides: 11. The CDR3 extends over 15 amino acids. The CDR3 DNA follows: TGCGCCAGCAGCCAAAACAGGGGGCCTGATGGGACCCAGTACTTC. It translates to CASSQNRGPDGTQYF.

This clone has only one observation. This chain links TRBV11-3 with TRBJ2-1; 7 positions agree with TRBD2. The V gene's germline CDR1 is SGHNT and CDR2 YENEEA. Losses at the gene ends were 5 bases for V and 7 bases for J; bases not matched to a gene: 8. CDR3 length: 14 amino acids. The CDR3 reads CASSRPGGTNEQFF. Written as DNA, the CDR3 is TGTGCCAGCAGCCGGCCGGGGGGAACAAATGAGCAGTTCTTC.

J is TRBJ1-1 and V is TRBV11-2; D uncertain. This CDR3 has 15 residues. Germline CDR1 reads SGHAT; CDR2 reads FQNNGV. V lost 0 bases and J 1 base, leaving 9 bases between the germline ends. The CDR3 coding sequence is TGTGCCAGCAGCTTAGAGGGCATCCGGAACACTGAAGCTTTCTTT. This sequence encodes CASSLEGIRNTEAFF.

The chain's CDR3 is CASSLGDTQYF. CDR3 nucleotide sequence: TGTGCCAGCAGCCTCGGGGATACGCAGTATTTT. The chain combines TRBV6-6 with TRBJ2-3; no reliable D call. Germline V gene data show CDR1 as MNHNY and CDR2 as SVGAGI (reference sequence). The length of the CDR3 is 11 residues. The V and J ends lost 6 bases and 6 bases respectively, with 7 bases between them.

The V and J genes are TRBV5-1 and TRBJ2-7; possible D gene TRBD1, 6 bases. The CDR3 length is 15 residues. Germline loops: CDR1 SGHRS, CDR2 YFSETQ. V lost 2 bases and J lost 3, with 15 bases in between. The CDR3 sequence is CASSLAEGVFYEQYF. CDR3 coding DNA: TGCGCCAGCAGCTTAGCAGAGGGGGTATTCTACGAGCAGTACTTC.

The gene calls are TRBV28 and TRBJ1-1; D ambiguous. V was cut by 8 bases and J by 7 bases, with 26 bases left in between. Per germline, CDR1 MDHEN and CDR2 SYDVKM. This CDR3 has 16 amino acids. In DNA, the CDR3 is TGTGCCAGCGGCCCGACGGAGTGGAGGTCGGGGATTGAAGCTTTCTTT. Translation gives CASGPTEWRSGIEAFF.

The rearrangement joins TRBV6-6 to TRBJ2-7; unclear D gene. This CDR3 contains 14 residues. Germline lookup yields CDR1 MNHNY and CDR2 SVGAGI (reference sequence). Trimming cost V 2 bases and J 3 bases, with 11 bases left between them. CDR3 nucleotide sequence: TGTGCCAGCAGTTACGGGCAGAGAAGCTACGAGCAGTACTTC. This sequence encodes CASSYGQRSYEQYF.

The genes are TRBV7-6 and TRBJ1-1; D uncertain. V dropped 5 bases and J dropped 5 bases, with 6 bases sitting between them. The CDR3 sequence is 11 residues long. From germline, CDR1 is SGHVS and CDR2 FNYEAQ. In nucleotides, the CDR3 is TGTGCCAGCAGCCCGGGTACTGAAGCTTTCTTT. It codes for CASSPGTEAFF.

DNA of the CDR3: TGTGCCAGCAGCATACTAGCGGCGGGTTCTTCCTACGAGCAGTACTTC. It encodes CASSILAAGSSYEQYF. The chain employs TRBV7-2 and TRBJ2-7, with TRBD2 matching over 8 bases. Trimming at V came to 5 bases and at J to 1 base, leaving 10 bases not matched to a gene. The CDR3 runs to 16 residues. Per the germline V gene, CDR1 is SGHTA and CDR2 is FQGNSA.

The rearrangement joins TRBV9 to TRBJ1-2; D remains ambiguous. The germline V gene encodes CDR1 SGDLS and CDR2 YYNGEE. The V end was cut by 3 bases, the J end by 7 bases, with 19 bases between. This CDR3 spans 15 amino acids. DNA of the CDR3: TGTGCCAGCAGCGCCAAGACCGGGATGGGAAGTGGCTACACCTTC. It codes for CASSAKTGMGSGYTF.

The chain joins TRBV30 to TRBJ1-1, with D hard to call. The CDR3 totals 12 residues. V was trimmed by 5 bases and J by 1 base, leaving 8 bases between them. Per germline, CDR1 GTSNPN and CDR2 SVGIG (reference sequence). The CDR3 here is CAWVLRNTEAFF. The CDR3 bases are TGTGCCTGGGTCCTGAGGAACACTGAAGCTTTCTTT.

The count of this clone is one. This chain connects TRBV5-8 to TRBJ2-5; TRBD2 matches 8 bases. J was trimmed by 2 bases and V by 4 bases; bases with no gene match: 13. CDR3 length: 17 residues. Germline CDR1 reads SGHTS; CDR2 reads YDEGEE. CDR3 DNA: TGTGCCAGCAGCCCAACCAGCGGGACTAGGACACAAGAGACCCAGTACTTC. Amino acid sequence: CASSPTSGTRTQETQYF.

DNA for the CDR3: TGCGCCAGCAGTGAGTCAGGGGGCGATCAGCCCCAGCATTTT. Translated: CASSESGGDQPQHF. The gene calls are TRBV10-2 and TRBJ1-5; 7 bases are a match to TRBD1. The germline V gene encodes CDR1 WSHSY and CDR2 SAAADI. V lost 0 bases, J lost 5 bases, and 1 base stayed unmatched. The CDR3 is made up of 14 amino acids.

V is TRBV10-2 and J is TRBJ2-7, with D possibly TRBD2 on 5 matching bases. The CDR3 is 15 amino acids. Germline CDR1 and CDR2: WSHSY and SAAADI. V was clipped by 2 bases and J by 3 bases, with 14 bases between them. The CDR3 DNA follows: TGCGCCAGCAGTGAGGGAGTGGAGGTGGACTACGAGCAGTACTTC. Amino acids: CASSEGVEVDYEQYF.

The chain uses TRBV11-3 and TRBJ2-1; 9 bases line up with TRBD2. The trim removed 5 bases at V and 15 bases at J, leaving 17 bases unmatched. Germline lookup yields CDR1 SGHNT and CDR2 YENEEA. This CDR3 has 15 residues. CDR3 region: CASSHGGSGSRGGFF. The CDR3 region has the DNA TGTGCCAGCAGCCACGGCGGTAGCGGGAGTCGCGGGGGGTTCTTC.